A single T cell receptor (beta chain) is shown here with its context. This sample was included in a study of blood T cell repertoires in COVID-19. Study-level background: Acute and convalescent COVID-19 samples came from the United States, Italy and Spain. PBMCs, B-cell-depleted T cells, or T cells were the source of the cDNA or gDNA that made up the material.

Authors' processing steps: Estimated nucleated cell counts came from reference gene primer amplification. Profiling relied on immunoSEQ multiplex PCR, and the TCRdb table lists in-frame clones only, not all of them. That table furnishes V, J and clone size, whereas the DNA furnished D and trimming. The data hold 200,000 to 250,000 clones, with more than 65% observed a single time. Germline lookup yields CDR1 KGHSH and CDR2 LQKENI. Trimming cost V 5 bases and J 5 bases; bases outside gene matches: 8. CDR3 size: 15 residues. J is TRBJ2-2 and V is TRBV18; 7 nucleotides match TRBD1. This TCR derives from a woman aged 40 to 55 who had recovered from COVID-19. The sample comprised peripheral blood. CDR3 nucleotide sequence: TGTGCCAGCTCATCTAGGACAGGAGGTACCGGGGAGCTGTTTTTT. It yields the protein CASSSRTGGTGELFF. Looking up the rest from reference TRBV18 and TRBJ2-2 gives the full variable domain: NAGVMQNPRHLVRRRGQEARLRCSPMKGHSHVYWYRQLPEEGLKFMVYLQKENIIDESGMPKERFSAEFPKEGPSILRIQQVVRGDSAAYFCASSSRTGGTGELFFGEGSRLTVL.